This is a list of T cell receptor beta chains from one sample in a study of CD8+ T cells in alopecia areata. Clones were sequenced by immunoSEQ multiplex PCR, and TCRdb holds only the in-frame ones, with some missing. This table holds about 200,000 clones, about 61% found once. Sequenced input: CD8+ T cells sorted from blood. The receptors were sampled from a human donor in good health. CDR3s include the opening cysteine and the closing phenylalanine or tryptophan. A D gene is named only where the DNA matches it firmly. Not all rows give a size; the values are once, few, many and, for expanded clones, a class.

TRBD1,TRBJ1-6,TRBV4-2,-,TGTGCCAGCAGCCAGACAGGGAGTCTTCGTAATTCACCCCTCCACTTT,CASSQTGSLRNSPLHF
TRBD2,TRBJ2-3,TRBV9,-,TGTGCCAGCAGCGTACCAGTAGCGGGGGGCACAGATACGCAGTATTTT,CASSVPVAGGTDTQYF
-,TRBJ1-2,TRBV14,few,TGTGCCAGCAGTCCCGAGGTCCGAGATTACTATGGCTACACCTTC,CASSPEVRDYYGYTF
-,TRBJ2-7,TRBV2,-,TGTGCCAGCAGTAGTTCCGGGACATCCTACGAGCAGTACTTC,CASSSSGTSYEQYF
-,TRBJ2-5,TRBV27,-,TGTGCCAGCAGTTTTAGGACACGGGAGACCCAGTACTTC,CASSFRTRETQYF
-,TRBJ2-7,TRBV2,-,TGTGCCAGCAGAGGCCGCGGCGGGCCTTCCTCCTACGAGCAGTACTTC,CASRGRGGPSSYEQYF
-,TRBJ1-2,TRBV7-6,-,TGTGCCAGCAGCCTAGAGGCAGACGCTCCCTATGGCTACACCTTC,CASSLEADAPYGYTF
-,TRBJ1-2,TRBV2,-,TGTGCCAGCAGGGACACCTTCTATGGCTACACCTTC,CASRDTFYGYTF
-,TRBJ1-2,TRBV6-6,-,TGTGCCAGCACGGGGACGGAGGCTAACTATGGCTACACCTTC,CASTGTEANYGYTF
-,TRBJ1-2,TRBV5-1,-,TGCGCCAGCAGCCAGGACGGCTTTGAGGGTGGCTACACCTTC,CASSQDGFEGGYTF
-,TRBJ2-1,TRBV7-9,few,TGTGCCAGCAGCTTGGACTCCTCGACCTACAATGAGCAGTTCTTC,CASSLDSSTYNEQFF
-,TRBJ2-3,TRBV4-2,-,TGTGCCAGCAGCCAAAGGTGGAGGGAGAGCACAGATACGCAGTATTTT,CASSQRWRESTDTQYF
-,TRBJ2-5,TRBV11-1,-,TGTGCCAGCAGCTCTTTCGGGCAAGAGACCCAGTACTTC,CASSSFGQETQYF
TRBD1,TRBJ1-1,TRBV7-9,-,TGTGCCAGCAGCTTAGAACAGGGGCGAGCTGAAGCTTTCTTT,CASSLEQGRAEAFF
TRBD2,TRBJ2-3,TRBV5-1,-,TGCGCCAGCAGCGACGGACTAGCCCGCGATACGCAGTATTTT,CASSDGLARDTQYF
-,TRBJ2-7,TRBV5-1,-,TGCGCCAGCAGCTTGGAAGGCGCAGCCAGGGACGAGCAGTACTTC,CASSLEGAARDEQYF
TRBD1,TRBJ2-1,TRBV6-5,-,TGTGCCAGCAGCCACCGGGACAGGGGCCACAATGAGCAGTTCTTC,CASSHRDRGHNEQFF
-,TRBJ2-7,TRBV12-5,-,TGTGCTAGTGGTCGGCCCGGCGAGCAGTACTTC,CASGRPGEQYF
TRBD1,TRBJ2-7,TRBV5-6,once,TGTGCCAGCAGCGGAACAGGGGGGCCCTACGAGCAGTACTTC,CASSGTGGPYEQYF
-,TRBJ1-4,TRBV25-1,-,TGTGCCAGCAAGGGGGGTGAAAAACTGTTTTTT,CASKGGEKLFF
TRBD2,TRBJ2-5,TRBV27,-,TGTGCCAGCACCCCGGGGGGACTAGCAGGGGGAACCCAGTACTTC,CASTPGGLAGGTQYF
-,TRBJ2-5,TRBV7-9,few,TGTGCCAGCAGCTACCAAGAGACCCAGTACTTC,CASSYQETQYF